The 7 T cell receptor beta chains given below trace back to one sample, sequenced in a study of identical twins. A single record per CDR3 protein comes from TCRdb applying MiXCR to the 5' RACE reads. This table holds fewer than 350,000 distinct CDR3 sequences, more than 6.5% found once. This sample also belongs to another study, concerning yellow fever vaccine responses in identical twins.

Sequenced input: memory (CD45RO+) T cells sorted from blood. All receptors derive from a woman between 18 and 29 years old in good health.

This clonotype was seen only a few times. In nucleotides, the CDR3 is TGTGCCAGCAGCTTGACCAGGATCGGCCTGAACACTGAAGCTTTCTTT. Translating it yields CASSLTRIGLNTEAFF. V and J are TRBV5-6 and TRBJ1-1; D not certain. Trimming left V 1 base short and J 0 bases short, with 13 bases between. This CDR3 spans 16 amino acids. Looked up from germline, CDR1 is SGHDT and CDR2 is YYEEEE. The whole variable domain, filled in from reference TRBV5-6 and TRBJ1-1, reads DAGVTQSPTHLIKTRGQQVTLRCSPKSGHDTVSWYQQALGQGPQFIFQYYEEEERQRGNFPDRFSGHQFPNYSSELNVNALLLGDSALYLCASSLTRIGLNTEAFFGQGTRLTVV.

This clonotype has a handful of counts. This chain uses TRBV6-4 with TRBJ2-1; 10 bases agree with TRBD1. Trimming took 0 bases from V and 6 from J; bases not matched to a gene: 5. The germline V gene encodes CDR1 MRHNA and CDR2 SNTAGT. This CDR3 spans 16 amino acids. CDR3 amino acids: CASSDSGTGDFNEQFF. In DNA, the CDR3 is TGTGCCAGCAGTGACTCGGGGACAGGGGATTTCAATGAGCAGTTCTTC.

V is TRBV19 and J is TRBJ2-1; 7 bases line up with TRBD1. The CDR3 has 14 residues. The V and J ends lost 5 bases and 4 bases, in that order; junction bases with no gene match: 5. Germline-derived CDR1 and CDR2 are LNHDA and SQIVND (reference sequence). The CDR3 sequence is CASSARQGYNEQFF. CDR3 nucleotides: TGTGCCAGTAGTGCAAGACAGGGATACAATGAGCAGTTCTTC. The entire variable domain, with the rest obtained from reference TRBV19 and TRBJ2-1, is as follows: DGGITQSPKYLFRKEGQNVTLSCEQNLNHDAMYWYRQDPGQGLRLIYYSQIVNDFQKGDIAEGYSVSREKKESFPLTVTSAQKNPTAFYLCASSARQGYNEQFFGPGTRLTVL.

This clonotype was found many times. This chain links TRBV3-1 with TRBJ1-2; D gene ambiguous. Germline V gene lookup returns CDR1 LGHDT and CDR2 YNNKEL (reference sequence). This CDR3 is built from 12 residues. Trimming took off 3 bases at V and 8 bases at J, with 10 bases between the two ends. The CDR3 spells CASSQAAGGYTF. The CDR3 DNA reads as TGTGCCAGCAGCCAGGCGGCGGGAGGCTACACCTTC. Filled out from reference TRBV3-1 and TRBJ1-2, the complete variable domain reads DTAVSQTPKYLVTQMGNDKSIKCEQNLGHDTMYWYKQDSKKFLKIMFSYNNKELIINETVPNRFSPKSPDKAHLNLHINSLELGDSAVYFCASSQAAGGYTFGSGTRLTVV.

This clonotype has ten or more counts. The V gene is TRBV5-6, the J gene TRBJ1-5, with a tentative D call TRBD1 (5 bases). Per the germline V gene, CDR1 is SGHDT and CDR2 is YYEEEE. This CDR3 is 14 amino acids long. Trimming took off 3 bases at V and 2 bases at J, with 9 bases between the two ends. CDR3 in amino acids: CASSWGSGNQPQHF. The CDR3 coding sequence is TGTGCCAGCAGCTGGGGGTCGGGCAATCAGCCCCAGCATTTT.

This clonotype occurred a few times. The rearrangement uses TRBV7-9 and TRBJ2-2; TRBD2 matches at 8 bases. V shed 0 bases, J shed 3 bases, and the junction held 6 bases outside the gene matches. Germline CDR1 and CDR2: SEHNR and FQNEAQ (reference sequence). The CDR3 runs 17 residues. The CDR3 nucleotides read TGTGCCAGCAGCTTAGCGCTTGCGGGGGGCCACACCGGGGAGCTGTTTTTT. It yields the protein CASSLALAGGHTGELFF.

This clonotype was found a few times. The chain carries TRBV28 and TRBJ2-7; the D is unclear. The CDR3 spans 15 residues. V gave up 1 base and J gave up 3 bases, with 13 bases separating them. CDR1 and CDR2 from the germline V gene are MDHEN and SYDVKM. CDR3 in amino acids: CASSLFPRSDYEQYF. CDR3 nucleotide sequence: TGTGCCAGCAGTTTATTCCCTAGATCGGACTACGAGCAGTACTTC.